Below, 23 T cell receptor beta chains from the same sample are listed, as sequenced in a study of CD8+ T cells in alopecia areata. Following extraction, RNA underwent reverse transcription to cDNA, which served as the sequencing template. This table comes from immunoSEQ multiplex PCR, and its TCRdb copy is limited to in-frame clones, with some not included. The sample lists about 160,000 clones, 60% to 75% occurring once. Treatment: oral pan-JAK inhibitor, 5-10 mg twice daily. This sample comprised CD4+ T cells sorted from blood, obtained at week 24, from a patient treated with tofacitinib. The receptors were sampled from a human donor with alopecia areata.

The chain links TRBV21-1 to TRBJ2-5; the D segment call TRBD2 is taken from the table without a DNA check. TRBV21-1 is given as a pseudogene. The CDR3 runs to 13 residues. This CDR3 reads CASSMRVGETQYF. CDR3 bases: TGTGCCAGCAGCATGAGGGTGGGGGAGACCCAGTACTTC.

This clone has more than one count but fewer than ten. The rearrangement uses TRBV7-9 and TRBJ2-3, with D perhaps matching TRBD2 (5 bases). V was clipped by 1 base and J by 2 bases, with 13 bases between them. The CDR3 has 16 residues. Germline V gene data show CDR1 as SEHNR and CDR2 as FQNEAQ (reference sequence). The CDR3 DNA is TGTGCCAGCAGCTTAGGAGGGAGTCCCCCCACAGATACGCAGTATTTT. Translating gives CASSLGGSPPTDTQYF.

This clone has more than one count but fewer than ten. The rearrangement joins TRBV30 to TRBJ1-3; TRBD1 is a possible D gene (5 bases). Germline V lookup: CDR1 GTSNPN, CDR2 SVGIG (reference sequence). The CDR3 consists of 14 residues. The V end was cut by 2 bases, the J end by 3 bases, with 11 bases between. The CDR3: CAWSWAGRGNTIYF. The CDR3 DNA is TGTGCCTGGAGTTGGGCAGGGCGTGGAAACACCATATATTTT.

On this clone: Other DNA sequences from this sample encode an identical CDR3 as well. This sequence joins TRBV5-6 and TRBJ2-5; no reliable D call. CDR3 size: 13 residues. V was pared by 0 bases and J by 1 base, with 4 bases between. Germline V gene lookup returns CDR1 SGHDT and CDR2 YYEEEE. The CDR3 DNA is TGTGCCAGCAGCTTGGAAACCCAAGAGACCCAGTACTTC. Translated, it gives CASSLETQETQYF. The whole variable domain, remainder taken from reference TRBV5-6 and TRBJ2-5, is DAGVTQSPTHLIKTRGQQVTLRCSPKSGHDTVSWYQQALGQGPQFIFQYYEEEERQRGNFPDRFSGHQFPNYSSELNVNALLLGDSALYLCASSLETQETQYFGPGTRLLVL.

The genes are TRBV25-1 and TRBJ2-1; D gene ambiguous. CDR1 MGHDK and CDR2 SYGVNS come from the germline V gene. The V end was cut by 8 bases, the J end by 3 bases, with 5 bases between. The CDR3 is made up of 11 amino acids. This chain's CDR3 is CASQLYNEQFF. CDR3 nucleotides: TGTGCCAGCCAACTCTACAATGAGCAGTTCTTC.

V gene TRBV2 combines with J gene TRBJ2-7; D is ambiguous. Germline V gene lookup returns CDR1 SNHLY and CDR2 FYNNEI. The length of the CDR3 is 12 residues. The V and J ends lost 0 bases and 5 bases respectively, with 5 bases between them. Here the CDR3 reads CASSEALHEQYF. In DNA form, the CDR3 reads TGTGCCAGCAGTGAAGCGCTTCACGAGCAGTACTTC.

The rearrangement links TRBV6-4 to TRBJ2-5; no definite D call. The CDR3 contains 14 residues. Looked up from germline, CDR1 is MRHNA and CDR2 is SNTAGT. Trimming cost V 6 bases and J 6 bases, with 17 bases left between them. The CDR3 nucleotides read TGTGCCAGCAGCCCCGACCCCAGCAGCAAGACCCAGTACTTC. Translating it yields CASSPDPSSKTQYF.

This chain connects TRBV30 to TRBJ2-1, with TRBD2 matching over 14 bases. The CDR3 spans 14 residues. The V segment lost 3 bases and the J segment 8 bases; nucleotides outside the gene matches: 3. Germline V gives CDR1 GTSNPN, CDR2 SVGIG (reference sequence). The CDR3 loop reads CAWRTSGGAHEQFF. The CDR3 nucleotides are TGTGCCTGGAGGACTAGCGGGGGGGCCCATGAGCAGTTCTTC.

This clone was recorded only once. The V and J genes are TRBV2 and TRBJ2-7; D not certain. This CDR3 is 17 amino acids long. Trimming took 5 bases from V and 5 from J, leaving 25 bases between them. CDR1 is SNHLY and CDR2 is FYNNEI in the germline V gene. The chain's CDR3 is CASSLMYFGQKENEQYF. In DNA, the CDR3 is TGTGCCAGCAGTTTAATGTACTTTGGGCAGAAGGAAAACGAGCAGTACTTC.

The V call is TRBV11-3, the J call TRBJ1-6; D unresolved. Germline CDR1 reads SGHNT; CDR2 reads YENEEA. The germline V and J ends were trimmed by 1 base and 5 bases, with 9 bases remaining between them. The CDR3 sequence is 15 residues long. The CDR3 sequence is CASSLGGMNNSPLHF. CDR3 in DNA: TGTGCCAGCAGCTTAGGGGGTATGAATAATTCACCCCTCCACTTT.

This chain uses TRBV27 with TRBJ2-7; 12 bases align to TRBD2. V gave up 6 bases and J gave up 3 bases; unmatched junction bases: 9. Germline V gene data show CDR1 as MNHEY and CDR2 as SMNVEV (reference sequence). The CDR3 sequence is 16 residues long. The CDR3 DNA reads as TGTGCCAGCAGGGTTGCTAGCGGGGGGGCCTTCTACGAGCAGTACTTC. Amino acids: CASRVASGGAFYEQYF.

The chain is built from TRBV9 and TRBJ1-4; the match to TRBD1 covers 8 bases. This CDR3 comprises 14 residues. The ends lost 3 bases at V and 7 bases at J; junction bases unmatched: 5. Germline values: CDR1 SGDLS, CDR2 YYNGEE. The CDR3 sequence: CASSGRGLGEKLFF. The CDR3 nucleotides are TGTGCCAGCAGCGGCAGGGGGCTCGGTGAAAAACTGTTTTTT.

This clone showed up just once. This rearrangement joins TRBV10-3 to TRBJ1-2; D gene unclear. Germline-derived CDR1 and CDR2 are ENHRY and SYGVKD. This CDR3 is 12 amino acids long. Trimming took 8 bases from V and 3 from J, leaving 10 bases between them. CDR3 in amino acids: CAIAVDDYGYTF. CDR3 nucleotide sequence: TGTGCCATCGCTGTGGATGACTATGGCTACACCTTC.

This chain links TRBV2 with TRBJ1-5; D is unresolved. V gave up 7 bases and J gave up 1 base, with 11 bases separating them. The germline gives CDR1 SNHLY, CDR2 FYNNEI. The CDR3 is 14 residues long. The CDR3 sequence: CASKPPGSNQPQHF. CDR3 bases: TGTGCCAGCAAACCCCCCGGGAGCAATCAGCCCCAGCATTTT.

The rearrangement joins TRBV5-6 to TRBJ1-2, with TRBD1 matching over 11 bases. CDR1 is SGHDT, CDR2 YYEEEE, per germline. This CDR3 has 13 amino acids. J gave up 4 bases and V 9 bases, and 5 bases lay outside the gene matches. The CDR3 DNA reads TGTGCCACCGGGACAGGGGGAGGCTATGGCTACACCTTC. It specifies CATGTGGGYGYTF.

This chain joins TRBV15 and TRBJ2-4; maybe TRBD1 (6 bases). Trimming cost V 5 bases and J 3 bases, with 11 bases left between them. CDR3 length equals 14 residues. CDR1 and CDR2 from the germline V gene are LNHNV and YYDKDF (reference sequence). The CDR3: CATSSGQSKNIQYF. The CDR3 region has the DNA TGTGCCACCAGCTCGGGACAAAGCAAAAACATTCAGTACTTC.

V is TRBV19 and J is TRBJ2-2; D may be TRBD1 or TRBD2 (5 bases each). The CDR3 consists of 14 residues. Germline loops: CDR1 LNHDA, CDR2 SQIVND (reference sequence). Trimming removed 7 bases at V and 0 bases at J, with 9 bases between. In nucleotides, the CDR3 is TGTGCCAGTATCGGGACCTCGAACACCGGGGAGCTGTTTTTT. Protein product: CASIGTSNTGELFF. The whole variable domain, filled in from reference TRBV19 and TRBJ2-2, reads DGGITQSPKYLFRKEGQNVTLSCEQNLNHDAMYWYRQDPGQGLRLIYYSQIVNDFQKGDIAEGYSVSREKKESFPLTVTSAQKNPTAFYLCASIGTSNTGELFFGEGSRLTVL.

As regards this clone: This sample also contains other DNA sequences that code for the same CDR3. V is TRBV11-2 and J is TRBJ2-5; D not resolved. Germline V CDR1 and CDR2: SGHAT, FQNNGV. The CDR3 contains 13 residues. V shed 4 bases and J shed 0 bases, with 6 bases lying between them. In DNA form, the CDR3 reads TGTGCCAGCAGCTATGGGAACCAAGAGACCCAGTACTTC. Amino acids: CASSYGNQETQYF. The complete variable domain, with remaining parts taken from reference TRBV11-2 and TRBJ2-5, reads EAGVAQSPRYKIIEKRQSVAFWCNPISGHATLYWYQQILGQGPKLLIQFQNNGVVDDSQLPKDRFSAERLKGVDSTLKIQPAKLEDSAVYLCASSYGNQETQYFGPGTRLLVL.

The CDR3 is CASSLVASGGSLREQFF. DNA of the CDR3: TGTGCCAGCAGTTTAGTTGCTAGCGGGGGTAGTTTACGGGAGCAGTTCTTC. The chain links TRBV27 to TRBJ2-1; 10 nucleotides line up with TRBD2. V lost 2 bases to trimming and J lost 10 bases; unmatched junction nucleotides: 14. The CDR3 has 17 amino acids. Per germline, CDR1 MNHEY and CDR2 SMNVEV (reference sequence).

This clone was picked up a small number of times. V usage is TRBV27 and J usage is TRBJ2-1; 9 bases are shared with TRBD1. This CDR3 spans 14 amino acids. Losses at the gene ends were 1 base for V and 12 bases for J; bases not matched to a gene: 7. Germline V CDR1 and CDR2: MNHEY, SMNVEV (reference sequence). The CDR3 DNA reads as TGTGCCAGCAGTTTATTCGGACAGGGGATAGCGCAGTTCTTC. Amino acids: CASSLFGQGIAQFF.

The CDR3 loop reads CASSVVAGGNEQYF. CDR3 in DNA: TGTGCCAGCAGCGTAGTGGCAGGGGGCAACGAGCAGTACTTC. The chain recombines TRBV9 with TRBJ2-7, with TRBD1 matching over 8 bases. V lost 0 bases to trimming and J lost 5 bases; unmatched junction nucleotides: 4. Germline lookup yields CDR1 SGDLS and CDR2 YYNGEE. CDR3 length equals 14 residues.

A remark on this clone: Additional DNA sequences in this sample encode the identical CDR3. V and J are TRBV29-1 and TRBJ2-2, with D tentatively TRBD2 (5 bases). The CDR3 totals 13 residues. Germline values: CDR1 SQVTM, CDR2 ANQGSEA. The V gene lost 3 bases and the J gene lost 2 bases, with 7 bases spanning the gap. In nucleotides, the CDR3 is TGCAGCGTTGATCGGGGAAACACCGGGGAGCTGTTTTTT. This translates into CSVDRGNTGELFF.

This clone came up once. The chain links TRBV7-9 to TRBJ2-7; D perhaps matches TRBD2 (6 bases). The V gene lost 2 bases and the J gene lost 2 bases, with 10 bases spanning the gap. Germline loops: CDR1 SEHNR, CDR2 FQNEAQ (reference sequence). This CDR3 has 14 residues. CDR3 residues: CASSLMEGPYEQYF. CDR3 coding DNA: TGTGCCAGCAGCTTAATGGAGGGCCCCTACGAGCAGTACTTC.